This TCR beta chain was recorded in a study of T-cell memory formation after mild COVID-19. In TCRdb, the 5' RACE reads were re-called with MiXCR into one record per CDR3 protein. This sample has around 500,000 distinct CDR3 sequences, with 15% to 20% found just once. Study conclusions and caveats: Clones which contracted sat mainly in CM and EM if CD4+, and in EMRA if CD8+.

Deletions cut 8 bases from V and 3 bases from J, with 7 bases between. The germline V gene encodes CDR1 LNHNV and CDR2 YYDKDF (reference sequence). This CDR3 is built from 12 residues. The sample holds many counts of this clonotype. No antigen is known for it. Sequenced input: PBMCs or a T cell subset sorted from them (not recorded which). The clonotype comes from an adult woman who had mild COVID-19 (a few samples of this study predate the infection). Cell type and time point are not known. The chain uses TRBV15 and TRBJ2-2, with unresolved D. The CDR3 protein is CATRWDTGELFF. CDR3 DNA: TGTGCCACCCGTTGGGACACCGGGGAGCTGTTTTTT.